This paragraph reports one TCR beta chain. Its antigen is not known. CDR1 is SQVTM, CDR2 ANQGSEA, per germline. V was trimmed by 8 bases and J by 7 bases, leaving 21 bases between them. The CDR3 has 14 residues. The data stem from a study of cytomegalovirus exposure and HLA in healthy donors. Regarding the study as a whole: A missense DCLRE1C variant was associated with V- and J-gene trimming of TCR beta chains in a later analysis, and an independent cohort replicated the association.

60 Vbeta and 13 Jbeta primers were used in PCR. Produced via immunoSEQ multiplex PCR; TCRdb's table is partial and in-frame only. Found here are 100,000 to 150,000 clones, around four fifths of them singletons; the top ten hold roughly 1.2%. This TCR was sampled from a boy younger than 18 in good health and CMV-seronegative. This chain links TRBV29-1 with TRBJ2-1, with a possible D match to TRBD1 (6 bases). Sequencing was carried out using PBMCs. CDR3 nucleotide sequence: TGCAGCACGAAAGGGGGTACAGGGACAAATGAGCAGTTCTTC. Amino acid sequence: CSTKGGTGTNEQFF.